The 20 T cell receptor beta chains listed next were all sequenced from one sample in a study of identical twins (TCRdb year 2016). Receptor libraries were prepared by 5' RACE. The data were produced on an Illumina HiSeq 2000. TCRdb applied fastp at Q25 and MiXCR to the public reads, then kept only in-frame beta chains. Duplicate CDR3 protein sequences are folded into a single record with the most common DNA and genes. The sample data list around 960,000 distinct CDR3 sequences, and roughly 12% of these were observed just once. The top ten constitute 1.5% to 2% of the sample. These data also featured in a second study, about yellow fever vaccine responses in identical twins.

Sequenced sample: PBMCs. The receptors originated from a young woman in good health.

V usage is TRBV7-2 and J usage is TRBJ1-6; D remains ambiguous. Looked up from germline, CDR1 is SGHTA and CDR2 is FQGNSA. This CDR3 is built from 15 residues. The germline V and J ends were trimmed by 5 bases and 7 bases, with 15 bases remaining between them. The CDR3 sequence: CASSLPRRVNSPLHF. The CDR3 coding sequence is TGTGCCAGCAGCCTGCCGAGGAGAGTCAATTCACCCCTCCACTTT.

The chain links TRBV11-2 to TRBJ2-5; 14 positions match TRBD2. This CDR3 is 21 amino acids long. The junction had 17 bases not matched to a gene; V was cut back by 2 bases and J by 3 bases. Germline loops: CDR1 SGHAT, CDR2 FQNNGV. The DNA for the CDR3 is TGTGCCAGCAGCTTACAACGTCGACAGGAGACTAGCGGGAGGGACAAAGAGACCCAGTACTTC. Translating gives CASSLQRRQETSGRDKETQYF.

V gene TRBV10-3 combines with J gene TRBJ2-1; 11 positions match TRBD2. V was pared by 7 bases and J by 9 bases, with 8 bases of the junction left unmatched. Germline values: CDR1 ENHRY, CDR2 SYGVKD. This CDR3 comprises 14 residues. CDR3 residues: CAITSTSGMAEQFF. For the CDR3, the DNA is TGTGCCATCACCTCGACTAGCGGGATGGCTGAGCAGTTCTTC.

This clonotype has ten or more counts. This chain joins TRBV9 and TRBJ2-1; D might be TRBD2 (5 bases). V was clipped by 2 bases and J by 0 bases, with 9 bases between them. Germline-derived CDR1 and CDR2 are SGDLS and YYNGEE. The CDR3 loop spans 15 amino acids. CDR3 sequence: CASSVGGPSYNEQFF. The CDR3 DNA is TGTGCCAGCAGCGTTGGCGGGCCCTCCTACAATGAGCAGTTCTTC.

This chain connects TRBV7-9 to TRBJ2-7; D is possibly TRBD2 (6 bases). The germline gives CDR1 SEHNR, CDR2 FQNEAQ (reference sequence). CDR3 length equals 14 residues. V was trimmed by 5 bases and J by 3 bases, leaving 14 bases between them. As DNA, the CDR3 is TGTGCCAGCAGCCCACGGGACTCAATCTACGAGCAGTACGTC. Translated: CASSPRDSIYEQYV.

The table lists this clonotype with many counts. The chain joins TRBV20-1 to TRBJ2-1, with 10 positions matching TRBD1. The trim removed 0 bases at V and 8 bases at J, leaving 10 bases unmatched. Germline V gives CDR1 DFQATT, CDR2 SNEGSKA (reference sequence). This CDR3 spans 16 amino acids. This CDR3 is CSARDWDRGVNDEQFF. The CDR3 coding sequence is TGCAGTGCTAGAGATTGGGACAGGGGAGTTAACGATGAGCAGTTCTTC.

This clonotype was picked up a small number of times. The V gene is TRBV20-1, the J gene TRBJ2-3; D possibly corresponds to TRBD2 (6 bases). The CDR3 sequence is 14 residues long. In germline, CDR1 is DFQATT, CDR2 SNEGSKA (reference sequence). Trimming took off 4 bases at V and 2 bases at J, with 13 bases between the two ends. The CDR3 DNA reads TGCAGTGCTACCCTGGCGGGGATCACAGATACGCAGTATTTT. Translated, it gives CSATLAGITDTQYF.

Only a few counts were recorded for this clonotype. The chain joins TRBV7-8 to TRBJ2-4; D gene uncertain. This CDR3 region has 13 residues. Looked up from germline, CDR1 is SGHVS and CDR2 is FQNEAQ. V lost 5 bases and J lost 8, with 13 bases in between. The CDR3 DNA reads TGTGCCAGCAGCCCCGATCGTGGGGACATTCAGTACTTC. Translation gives CASSPDRGDIQYF.

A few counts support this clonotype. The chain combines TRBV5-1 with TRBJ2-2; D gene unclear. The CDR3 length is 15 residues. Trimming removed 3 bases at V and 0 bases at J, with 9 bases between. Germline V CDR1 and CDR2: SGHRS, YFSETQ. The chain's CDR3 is CASSSYGPNTGELFF. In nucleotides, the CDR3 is TGCGCCAGCAGCTCGTACGGGCCGAACACCGGGGAGCTGTTTTTT.

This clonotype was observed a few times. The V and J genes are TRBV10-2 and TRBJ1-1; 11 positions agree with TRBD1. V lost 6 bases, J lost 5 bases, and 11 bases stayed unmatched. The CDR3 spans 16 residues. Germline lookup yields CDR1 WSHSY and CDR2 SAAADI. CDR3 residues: CASRVGVGQGATEAFF. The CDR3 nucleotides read TGCGCCAGCAGAGTTGGTGTAGGACAGGGGGCAACTGAAGCTTTCTTT.

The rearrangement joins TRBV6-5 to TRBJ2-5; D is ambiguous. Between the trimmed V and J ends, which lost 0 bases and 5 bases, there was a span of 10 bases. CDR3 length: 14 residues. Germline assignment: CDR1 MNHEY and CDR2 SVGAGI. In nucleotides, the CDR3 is TGTGCCAGCAGTTACTCTTCCGTGGGCGAGACCCAGTACTTC. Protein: CASSYSSVGETQYF.

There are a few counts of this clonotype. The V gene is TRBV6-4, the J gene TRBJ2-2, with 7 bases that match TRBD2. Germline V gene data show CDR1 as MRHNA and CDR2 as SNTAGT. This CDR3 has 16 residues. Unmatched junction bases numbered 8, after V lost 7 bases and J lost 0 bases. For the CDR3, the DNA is TGTGCCAGCAAGGAATTAGCGGGTTCGAACACCGGGGAGCTGTTTTTT. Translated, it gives CASKELAGSNTGELFF.

The CDR3, as DNA: TGTGCCAGCAGTTACTCGACCAGAACTAACTATGGCTACACCTTC. Amino acids: CASSYSTRTNYGYTF. The chain employs TRBV6-2 or TRBV6-3 and TRBJ1-2; D gene ambiguous. V was pared by 0 bases and J by 0 bases, with 8 bases between. From germline, CDR1 is MNHEY and CDR2 SVGEGT. The CDR3 extends over 15 amino acids.

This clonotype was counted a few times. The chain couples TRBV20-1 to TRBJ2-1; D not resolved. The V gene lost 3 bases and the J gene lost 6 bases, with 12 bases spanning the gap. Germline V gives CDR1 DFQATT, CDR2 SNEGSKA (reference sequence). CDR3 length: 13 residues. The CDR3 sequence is CSARGPVSNEQFF. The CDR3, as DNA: TGCAGTGCTAGGGGCCCAGTAAGCAATGAGCAGTTCTTC.

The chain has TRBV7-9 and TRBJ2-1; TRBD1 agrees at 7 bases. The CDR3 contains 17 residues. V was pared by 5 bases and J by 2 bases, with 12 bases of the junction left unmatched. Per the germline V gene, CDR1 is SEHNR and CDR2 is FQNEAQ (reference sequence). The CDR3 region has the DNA TGTGCCAGCAGCCACCGGACAGGAGGACCAGCCTACAATGAGCAGTTCTTC. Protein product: CASSHRTGGPAYNEQFF.

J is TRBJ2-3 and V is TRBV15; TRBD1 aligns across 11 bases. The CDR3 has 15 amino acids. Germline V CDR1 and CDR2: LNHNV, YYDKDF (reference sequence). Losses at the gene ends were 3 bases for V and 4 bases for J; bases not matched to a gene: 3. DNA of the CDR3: TGTGCCACCAGCAGTCGGGGACAGGGGGCAGATACGCAGTATTTT. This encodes CATSSRGQGADTQYF.

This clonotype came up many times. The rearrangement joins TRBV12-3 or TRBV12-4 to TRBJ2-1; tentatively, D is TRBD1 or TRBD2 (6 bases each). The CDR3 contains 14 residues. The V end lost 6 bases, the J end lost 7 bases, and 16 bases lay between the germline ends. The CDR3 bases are TGTGCCAGCAGCTTATCGGGGGCCCGTAATGAGCAGTTCTTC. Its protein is CASSLSGARNEQFF.

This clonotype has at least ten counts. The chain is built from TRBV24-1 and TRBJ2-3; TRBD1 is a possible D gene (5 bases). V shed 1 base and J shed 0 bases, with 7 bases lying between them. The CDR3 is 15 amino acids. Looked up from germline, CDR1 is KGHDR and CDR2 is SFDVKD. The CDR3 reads CATSDFAGSTDTQYF. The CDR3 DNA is TGTGCCACCAGTGATTTCGCAGGGAGCACAGATACGCAGTATTTT.

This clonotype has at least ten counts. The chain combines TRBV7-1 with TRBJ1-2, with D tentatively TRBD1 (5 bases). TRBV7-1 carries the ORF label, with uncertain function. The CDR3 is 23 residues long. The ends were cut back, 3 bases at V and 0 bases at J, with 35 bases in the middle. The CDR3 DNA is TGTGCCAGCAGCTCGAAAATCGTTCAGCGGGGCCCCTTTCACTCGGATACTAACTATGGCTACACCTTC. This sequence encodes CASSSKIVQRGPFHSDTNYGYTF.

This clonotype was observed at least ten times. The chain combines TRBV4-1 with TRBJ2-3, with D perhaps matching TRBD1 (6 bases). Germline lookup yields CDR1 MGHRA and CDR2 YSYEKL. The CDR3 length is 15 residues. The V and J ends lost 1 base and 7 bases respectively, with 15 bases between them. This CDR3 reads CASSQVTGDRNTQYF. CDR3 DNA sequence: TGCGCCAGCAGCCAAGTTACCGGAGACAGGAATACGCAGTATTTT.